A single sample gave rise to the 2 T cell receptor beta chains below, sequenced in a study of shared clonotypes between healthy human individuals. CD45RO-negative, CCR7-selected cells formed the naive CD8 fraction, which excluded terminally differentiated effector memory CD45RA+ cells. Using immunoSEQ multiplex PCR, the repertoire was profiled, and TCRdb retains in-frame clones only, with some absent. The profile shows approximately 2,200,000 clones, roughly 91% of them singletons. Material: naive CD8+ T cells from PBMCs. Receptors originate from a young man in good health. Some clones in this sample may be carry-over from other donors' samples.

This chain joins TRBV6-1 and TRBJ1-2, with D perhaps matching TRBD1 (6 bases). The CDR3 has 15 residues. CDR1 is MNHNS, CDR2 SASEGT, per germline. V was shortened by 8 bases and J by 0 bases, with 16 bases between the two germline ends. In DNA, the CDR3 is TGTGCCAGCGGGGGGGCCAGCTTTTCTAACTATGGCTACACCTTC. Amino acid sequence: CASGGASFSNYGYTF.

The V and J genes are TRBV9 and TRBJ1-2, with D perhaps TRBD1 (5 bases). Deletions cut 10 bases from V and 2 bases from J, with 12 bases between. The CDR3 totals 12 residues. Germline V gene lookup returns CDR1 SGDLS and CDR2 YYNGEE. CDR3 nucleotides: TGTGCCGGGACCACAGAGAACTATGGCTACACCTTC. It encodes CAGTTENYGYTF.